The source of this T cell receptor beta chain is a study of T cells in Graves' hyperthyroidism and ophthalmopathy. Disease lasting under 3 months, a NOSPECS grade of at least 4, and a Clinical Activity Score of at least 3 were features of the ophthalmopathy patients. In its sample, this clonotype was seen many times. Its specificity is not known. Researchers amplified the TCR beta CDR3 regions from RNA transcripts. The study used the HTBI primer set for a first-round RT-PCR of the TCR CDR3. TCRdb reanalysed the multiplex PCR reads using MiXCR and keeps one entry per CDR3 protein. In the table there are 530,000 or so distinct CDR3 sequences, approximately 25% of which are singletons. Findings and limits, study-wide: Clonotypes that were expanded in thyroid above 0.001 mostly appeared in blood too. A model of 13 V-J features distinguished ophthalmopathy from stable hyperthyroidism.

Germline CDR1 KGHDR, CDR2 SFDVKD. V gave up 9 bases and J gave up 1 base, with 17 bases separating them. The CDR3 has 15 residues. This chain joins TRBV24-1 and TRBJ2-5, with D possibly matching TRBD1 (5 bases). The origin of this receptor is a woman aged 30 to 39 with Graves' ophthalmopathy. Material for sequencing was blood. For the CDR3, the DNA is TGTGCCACCTCTGAAACTGGACACCTCCAAGAGACCCAGTACTTC. It translates to CATSETGHLQETQYF.